The 7 T cell receptor beta chains below come from one sample, sequenced in a study of blood T cell repertoires in COVID-19. The repertoire was sequenced with immunoSEQ multiplex PCR; TCRdb's copy has only in-frame clones and lacks some. The sample lists over 50,000 clones, around 90% occurring once. Sequenced input: peripheral blood. The receptor source for this set is a man aged 50-59 years with active COVID-19.

This chain uses TRBV5-1 with TRBJ2-1; D remains ambiguous. V lost 0 bases and J 7 bases, leaving 14 bases between the germline ends. CDR3 length: 15 residues. Germline V lookup: CDR1 SGHRS, CDR2 YFSETQ. The CDR3 nucleotides are TGCGCCAGCAGCTTGGACGGGTCGAAGGCGAATGAGCAGTTCTTC. As protein: CASSLDGSKANEQFF.

The chain has TRBV19 and TRBJ2-2; D is possibly TRBD2 (7 bases). V was pared by 5 bases and J by 1 base, with 23 bases between. Per the germline V gene, CDR1 is LNHDA and CDR2 is SQIVND (reference sequence). This CDR3 is 19 amino acids long. CDR3 loop: CASSPNFRTGGRNTGELFF. The CDR3 nucleotides are TGTGCCAGTAGTCCGAATTTTCGGACGGGGGGCCGGAACACCGGGGAGCTGTTTTTT.

The chain has TRBV5-1 and TRBJ2-7; a weak D match, TRBD2 (6 bases). This CDR3 has 17 amino acids. Germline CDR1 and CDR2: SGHRS and YFSETQ. Trimming pared 0 bases from V and 2 bases from J, leaving 18 bases between. The CDR3 region has the DNA TGCGCCAGCAGCTTGGGTCCTAAAGGGGCGGGGACCTACGAGCAGTACTTC. Residues: CASSLGPKGAGTYEQYF.

The chain employs TRBV2 and TRBJ1-5; D may be TRBD1 (5 bases). The CDR3 loop spans 15 amino acids. Germline CDR1 is SNHLY and CDR2 is FYNNEI. Trimming cost V 1 base and J 5 bases, with 12 bases left between them. CDR3 bases: TGTGCCAGCAGTGAAGACGGGGGATCCTATCAGCCCCAGCATTTT. This translates into CASSEDGGSYQPQHF.

The sample holds one count of this clone. The rearrangement uses TRBV5-4 and TRBJ2-1; 11 nucleotides line up with TRBD2. CDR3 length: 16 amino acids. V was pared by 4 bases and J by 4 bases, with 7 bases of the junction left unmatched. Germline V gene sequence: CDR1 SGHNT, CDR2 YYREEE (reference sequence). In DNA, the CDR3 is TGTGCCAGCAGCCCCACGACTAGCGGGGCTTACAATGAGCAGTTCTTC. This translates into CASSPTTSGAYNEQFF.

V usage is TRBV5-4 and J usage is TRBJ1-4; TRBD1 matches at 7 bases. The CDR3 runs to 15 residues. J lost 3 bases, V lost 4 bases, and 6 bases had no gene match. From germline, CDR1 is SGHNT and CDR2 YYREEE (reference sequence). The CDR3 loop is CASSARGGPNEKLFF. CDR3 nucleotides: TGTGCCAGCAGCGCTAGAGGGGGCCCTAATGAAAAACTGTTTTTT.

This clone has only one observation. As DNA, the CDR3 is TGTGCCAGCAGCGCAACCGGGACTAGCTACAATGAGCAGTTCTTC. This translates into CASSATGTSYNEQFF. The V call is TRBV7-2, the J call TRBJ2-1, with 8 bases lining up with TRBD2. V lost 5 bases and J lost 3; bases outside the gene matches: 6. The CDR3 sequence is 15 residues long. CDR1 is SGHTA and CDR2 is FQGNSA in the germline V gene.